These 24 T cell receptor beta chains originate from one sample sequenced in a study of T cells after yellow fever vaccination (dated by TCRdb to between 2018 and 2020). Library prep was done by 5' RACE. Sequenced using an Illumina HiSeq 2500. The raw public reads went through TCRdb reprocessing: fastp at Q25, MiXCR clone calling, in-frame beta chains kept. Entries are consolidated by CDR3 protein sequence, retaining the most common genes and DNA. In this sample the table shows 450,000 to 600,000 distinct CDR3 sequences, around 17% of which occur a single time. Clones ranked in the top ten supply about 18% of the sample. The treatment or condition tag for this specimen amounts to: live attenuated yellow fever vaccine strain. This sample comprised PBMCs, obtained more than 4 days after the first yellow fever vaccination. The source is a man aged 18 to 30 who received the YFV17D yellow fever vaccine.

In its sample, this clonotype was seen a few times. This chain joins TRBV9 and TRBJ1-1, with D uncertain. CDR3 size: 14 residues. The germline V and J ends were trimmed by 2 bases and 1 base, with 9 bases remaining between them. Germline V lookup: CDR1 SGDLS, CDR2 YYNGEE. CDR3 in amino acids: CASSVTAENTEAFF. CDR3 bases: TGTGCCAGCAGCGTGACCGCAGAGAACACTGAAGCTTTCTTT.

The J gene is TRBJ1-1, the V gene TRBV6-1; 7 bases fit TRBD1. The CDR3 is made up of 16 amino acids. Trimming at V came to 2 bases and at J to 2 bases, leaving 8 bases not matched to a gene. Germline V lookup: CDR1 MNHNS, CDR2 SASEGT. The CDR3 here is CASSEMGTDLNTEAFF. The DNA of the CDR3 is TGTGCCAGCAGTGAAATGGGGACAGACCTCAACACTGAAGCTTTCTTT.

This clonotype was counted many times. V gene TRBV9 combines with J gene TRBJ2-5; 11 bases map to TRBD2. Per the germline V gene, CDR1 is SGDLS and CDR2 is YYNGEE. The CDR3 has 18 amino acids. V shed 4 bases and J 1 base; nucleotides not matched to a gene: 12. In nucleotides, the CDR3 is TGTGCCAGCAGCCTCAAACACGCTAGCGGGGGGTTCCAAGAGACCCAGTACTTC. Its protein product is CASSLKHASGGFQETQYF.

V is TRBV28 and J is TRBJ1-6, with D possibly matching TRBD1 (6 bases). In germline, CDR1 is MDHEN, CDR2 SYDVKM. This CDR3 has 19 residues. V gave up 4 bases and J gave up 9 bases, with 28 bases separating them. CDR3 protein: CASSSSWGPPPRLGSPLHF. CDR3 DNA: TGTGCCAGCAGTTCCTCTTGGGGGCCCCCCCCCCGATTGGGTTCACCCCTCCACTTT.

The chain uses TRBV20-1 and TRBJ2-7; D is perhaps TRBD2 (5 bases). The CDR3 consists of 12 residues. Germline V lookup: CDR1 DFQATT, CDR2 SNEGSKA (reference sequence). The V end was cut by 5 bases, the J end by 1 base, with 9 bases between. CDR3 DNA: TGCAGTGCTGCGCGGGCGTCCTACGAGCAGTACTTC. It translates to CSAARASYEQYF.

The chain couples TRBV7-8 to TRBJ1-2; D is undetermined. The CDR3 extends over 14 amino acids. Trimming left V 1 base short and J 5 bases short, with 11 bases between. CDR1 and CDR2 (germline): SGHVS, FQNEAQ. CDR3 sequence reads: CASSLGPDTYGYTF. The DNA of the CDR3 is TGTGCCAGCAGCTTAGGCCCAGACACTTATGGCTACACCTTC.

This clonotype was seen a handful of times. The rearrangement joins TRBV4-1 to TRBJ2-3; 8 bases map to TRBD2. CDR1 is MGHRA, CDR2 YSYEKL, per germline. CDR3 length equals 15 residues. The V segment lost 4 bases and the J segment 2 bases; nucleotides outside the gene matches: 5. The CDR3 coding sequence is TGCGCCAGCAGCCCACGGGGGGGGGACACAGATACGCAGTATTTT. Its translation is CASSPRGGDTDTQYF.

The chain carries TRBV6-1 and TRBJ2-2, with a possible D match to TRBD1 (5 bases). Trimming took 7 bases from V and 0 from J, leaving 24 bases between them. Germline V CDR1 and CDR2: MNHNS, SASEGT. There are 19 residues in the CDR3. The CDR3 reads CASKKETGSSRANTGELFF. The CDR3 nucleotides read TGTGCCAGCAAAAAGGAAACAGGTTCATCAAGGGCGAACACCGGGGAGCTGTTTTTT.

CDR3 sequence reads: CASSPRLGELFF. CDR3 sequence (DNA): TGTGCCAGCAGCCCCCGACTAGGGGAGCTGTTTTTT. V usage is TRBV5-4 and J usage is TRBJ2-2, with a tentative D call TRBD2 (5 bases). The V and J ends lost 4 bases and 8 bases respectively, with 9 bases between them. CDR3 length: 12 amino acids. The germline V gene encodes CDR1 SGHNT and CDR2 YYREEE (reference sequence).

This clonotype was picked up a small number of times. The chain combines TRBV20-1 with TRBJ1-5, with 7 bases fitting TRBD1. The junction had 5 bases not matched to a gene; V was cut back by 3 bases and J by 3 bases. The germline gives CDR1 DFQATT, CDR2 SNEGSKA (reference sequence). This CDR3 region has 14 residues. The CDR3 DNA is TGCAGTGCTAGTCTGGGACAGATCAATCAGCCCCAGCATTTT. Its translation is CSASLGQINQPQHF.

The rearrangement uses TRBV10-3 and TRBJ1-1, with D perhaps matching TRBD1 (6 bases). CDR3 size: 12 residues. CDR1 and CDR2 (germline): ENHRY, SYGVKD. V was pared by 11 bases and J by 0 bases, with 10 bases between. The CDR3 loop is CASGQLNTEAFF. As DNA, the CDR3 is TGTGCCTCCGGACAGCTGAACACTGAAGCTTTCTTT.

This chain links TRBV18 with TRBJ2-7; D ambiguous. The CDR3 spans 12 residues. Trimming removed 2 bases from V and 5 bases from J, with 7 bases in between. The germline V gene encodes CDR1 KGHSH and CDR2 LQKENI. CDR3 region: CASSPVNHEQYF. CDR3 nucleotides: TGTGCCAGCTCACCAGTAAACCACGAGCAGTACTTC.

This clonotype was detected ten times or more. The chain recombines TRBV5-1 with TRBJ2-5; D is ambiguous. In germline, CDR1 is SGHRS, CDR2 YFSETQ. The CDR3 contains 16 residues. Trimming stripped 0 bases from V and 2 bases from J, with 14 bases between. In nucleotides, the CDR3 is TGCGCCAGCAGCTTGGGTTATCGGGCAGAACAAGAGACCCAGTACTTC. This sequence encodes CASSLGYRAEQETQYF.

This clonotype occurred a few times. This chain connects TRBV20-1 to TRBJ1-1; the D is unclear. This CDR3 is built from 15 residues. V lost 1 base and J 1 base, leaving 13 bases between the germline ends. CDR1 DFQATT and CDR2 SNEGSKA come from the germline V gene (reference sequence). DNA of the CDR3: TGCAGTGCTAGAGTTCTTGTGGTGTCGAACACTGAAGCTTTCTTT. Residues: CSARVLVVSNTEAFF.

The V gene is TRBV5-1, the J gene TRBJ1-3, with D possibly matching TRBD1 (6 bases). Trimming removed 3 bases from V and 0 bases from J, with 10 bases in between. From germline, CDR1 is SGHRS and CDR2 YFSETQ. The CDR3 runs to 15 residues. This CDR3 is CASSSEGHSGNTIYF. In DNA, the CDR3 is TGCGCCAGCAGCTCTGAGGGACACTCTGGAAACACCATATATTTT.

The chain is built from TRBV18 and TRBJ1-1; D possibly corresponds to TRBD1 (5 bases). Looked up from germline, CDR1 is KGHSH and CDR2 is LQKENI. The CDR3 totals 13 residues. The germline V and J ends were trimmed by 8 bases and 3 bases, with 13 bases remaining between them. The CDR3 DNA reads TGTGCCAGCCAAGCCCTGACAGACACTGAAGCTTTCTTT. This translates into CASQALTDTEAFF.

This chain links TRBV24-1 with TRBJ2-1; TRBD1 aligns across 9 bases. Trimming cost V 6 bases and J 6 bases; bases outside gene matches: 8. CDR1 is KGHDR and CDR2 is SFDVKD in the germline V gene. The CDR3 consists of 15 residues. The CDR3 bases are TGTGCCACCAGTCCCGGACAGGGGAGGGCCAATGAGCAGTTCTTC. Protein: CATSPGQGRANEQFF.

This clonotype came up once. The chain joins TRBV11-3 to TRBJ2-2; D uncertain. Trimming pared 4 bases from V and 1 base from J, leaving 28 bases between. The CDR3 has 21 residues. Germline V lookup: CDR1 SGHNT, CDR2 YENEEA. CDR3 in amino acids: CASSSIWTDQDRRLNTGELFF. CDR3 in DNA: TGTGCCAGCAGCTCGATTTGGACGGACCAAGACCGACGCCTGAACACCGGGGAGCTGTTTTTT.

This clonotype was seen repeatedly, ten times or more. V usage is TRBV28 and J usage is TRBJ1-2; D is unresolved. Per the germline V gene, CDR1 is MDHEN and CDR2 is SYDVKM. The CDR3 runs 10 residues. With 6 bases removed from V and 4 bases from J, the gap between germline ends came to 3 bases. The CDR3 nucleotides are TGTGCCAGCAGCCGCTATGGCTACACCTTC. Its translation: CASSRYGYTF.

The genes are TRBV19 and TRBJ1-5; D is ambiguous. Germline V gene data show CDR1 as LNHDA and CDR2 as SQIVND (reference sequence). Trimming stripped 2 bases from V and 4 bases from J, with 6 bases between. The CDR3 has 13 amino acids. In nucleotides, the CDR3 is TGTGCCAGTAGTATATTCTTAAATCAGCCCCAGCATTTT. This encodes CASSIFLNQPQHF.

This clonotype was counted only a few times. V is TRBV12-5 and J is TRBJ1-1; TRBD1 might be the D (6 bases). Trimming pared 6 bases from V and 6 bases from J, leaving 17 bases between. Per germline, CDR1 LGHNT and CDR2 FRNRAP. The CDR3 covers 14 residues. The CDR3 nucleotides are TGTGCTAGTGGCCGCGTCCCCCCAGGGGCTGAAGCTTTCTTT. Its protein product is CASGRVPPGAEAFF.

The V and J genes are TRBV7-6 and TRBJ1-5; D might be TRBD1 (5 bases). Germline CDR1 and CDR2: SGHVS and FNYEAQ. The germline V and J ends were trimmed by 3 bases and 3 bases, with 9 bases remaining between them. This CDR3 comprises 14 residues. Here the CDR3 reads CASSLGPINQPQHF. In nucleotides, the CDR3 is TGTGCCAGCAGCTTGGGACCGATCAATCAGCCCCAGCATTTT.

In its sample, this clonotype was seen a few times. This chain connects TRBV25-1 to TRBJ2-1; D is ambiguous. The CDR3 is made up of 13 amino acids. The germline CDR1 and CDR2 sequences are MGHDK and SYGVNS. Trimming took 7 bases from V and 5 from J, leaving 12 bases between them. CDR3 region: CASNQARNNEQFF. CDR3 coding DNA: TGTGCCAGCAACCAGGCCCGAAACAATGAGCAGTTCTTC.

This clonotype was detected a few times. The genes are TRBV4-2 and TRBJ2-6; possibly TRBD1 for D (7 bases). The V and J ends lost 4 bases and 1 base respectively, with 23 bases between them. The CDR3 covers 20 residues. CDR1 and CDR2 (germline): LGHNA, YNFKEQ. This CDR3 is CASSPRQGGPEFSGANVLTF. The DNA of the CDR3 is TGTGCCAGCAGCCCCCGACAGGGAGGCCCTGAATTTTCTGGGGCCAACGTCCTGACTTTC.